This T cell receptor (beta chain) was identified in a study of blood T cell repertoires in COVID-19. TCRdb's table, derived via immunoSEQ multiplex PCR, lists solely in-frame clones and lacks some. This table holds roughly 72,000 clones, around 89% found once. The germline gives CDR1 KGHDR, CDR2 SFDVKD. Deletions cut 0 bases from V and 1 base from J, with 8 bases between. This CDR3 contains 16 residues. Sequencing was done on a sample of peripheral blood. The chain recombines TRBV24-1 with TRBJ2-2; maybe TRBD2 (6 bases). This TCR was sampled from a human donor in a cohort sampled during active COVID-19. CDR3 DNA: TGTGCCACCAGTGATTTGCTTAGCGGGAACACCGGGGAGCTGTTTTTT. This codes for CATSDLLSGNTGELFF.